A selection of T cell receptor beta chains follows, all from one sample in a study of T cells in Graves' hyperthyroidism and ophthalmopathy. One entry per CDR3 protein, called by TCRdb with MiXCR from the multiplex PCR reads. This sample has some 690,000 distinct CDR3 sequences, with 17% found just once. Sample: blood. All receptors come from a man aged 50-59 years with Graves' hyperthyroidism. CDR3s include the opening cysteine and the closing phenylalanine or tryptophan. Fields, in order: D gene, V gene, J gene, clone size, CDR3 protein, CDR3 DNA. A D gene is named only where the DNA matches it firmly. Clone size is given for some rows only: seen once, a few or many times, or a class if the clone is expanded.

d_gene: TRBD1; v_gene: TRBV12-3/TRBV12-4; j_gene: TRBJ2-3; abundance: once; CDR3aa: CASSLAGTGRADTQYF; CDR3nt: TGTGCCAGCAGTTTAGCCGGGACAGGGCGGGCAGATACGCAGTATTTT
d_gene: TRBD2; v_gene: TRBV28; j_gene: TRBJ2-3; abundance: many; CDR3aa: CASSSSAGGEDTQYF; CDR3nt: TGTGCCAGCAGTTCCTCTGCGGGAGGGGAAGATACGCAGTATTTT
d_gene: .; v_gene: TRBV6-5; j_gene: TRBJ2-7; abundance: .; CDR3aa: CASSYGSLGYEQYF; CDR3nt: TGTGCCAGCAGTTACGGTTCCCTAGGCTACGAGCAGTACTTC
d_gene: .; v_gene: TRBV19; j_gene: TRBJ2-7; abundance: few; CDR3aa: CASSPRGRSSYEQYF; CDR3nt: TGTGCCAGTAGTCCCAGGGGTCGGAGCTCCTACGAGCAGTACTTC
d_gene: .; v_gene: TRBV18; j_gene: TRBJ1-1; abundance: .; CDR3aa: CASSPPGGDGTEAFF; CDR3nt: TGTGCCAGCTCACCACCCGGCGGGGATGGGACTGAAGCTTTCTTT
d_gene: TRBD1; v_gene: TRBV13; j_gene: TRBJ2-7; abundance: .; CDR3aa: CASSAEGQGGYEQYF; CDR3nt: TGTGCCAGCAGCGCGGAGGGACAGGGGGGCTACGAGCAGTACTTC
d_gene: .; v_gene: TRBV28; j_gene: TRBJ2-1; abundance: many; CDR3aa: CASSLLRPNSYNEQFF; CDR3nt: TGTGCCAGCAGTTTACTTCGGCCGAACTCCTACAATGAGCAGTTCTTC
d_gene: .; v_gene: TRBV6-5; j_gene: TRBJ1-3; abundance: .; CDR3aa: CASSYEASGNTIYF; CDR3nt: TGTGCCAGCAGTTACGAAGCCTCTGGAAACACCATATATTTT
d_gene: .; v_gene: TRBV7-9; j_gene: TRBJ2-7; abundance: many; CDR3aa: CASSVEPYEQYF; CDR3nt: TGTGCCAGCAGCGTCGAGCCCTACGAGCAGTACTTC
d_gene: .; v_gene: TRBV3-1; j_gene: TRBJ1-1; abundance: many; CDR3aa: CASSQGGLATEAFF; CDR3nt: TGTGCCAGCAGCCAAGGGGGCCTGGCCACTGAAGCTTTCTTT
d_gene: .; v_gene: TRBV27; j_gene: TRBJ2-7; abundance: many; CDR3aa: CASSDTSLLYEQYF; CDR3nt: TGTGCCAGCAGTGACACAAGCCTTCTCTACGAGCAGTACTTC
d_gene: TRBD1; v_gene: TRBV7-2; j_gene: TRBJ1-6; abundance: few; CDR3aa: CASRQGTGRNSPLHF; CDR3nt: TGTGCCAGCAGACAAGGGACAGGGCGAAATTCACCCCTCCACTTT
d_gene: TRBD2; v_gene: TRBV6-1; j_gene: TRBJ2-1; abundance: .; CDR3aa: CASSPLTDGLANEQFF; CDR3nt: TGTGCCAGCAGCCCCTTGACGGACGGACTAGCCAATGAGCAGTTCTTC
d_gene: .; v_gene: TRBV7-9; j_gene: TRBJ2-2; abundance: .; CDR3aa: CALRGGVTGELFF; CDR3nt: TGTGCCCTGCGGGGAGGTGTCACCGGGGAGCTGTTTTTT
d_gene: TRBD1; v_gene: TRBV5-1; j_gene: TRBJ1-2; abundance: .; CDR3aa: CASSPQTGDNYGYTF; CDR3nt: TGCGCCAGCAGCCCCCAGACAGGGGATAACTATGGCTACACCTTC
d_gene: TRBD1; v_gene: TRBV6-1; j_gene: TRBJ2-4; abundance: many; CDR3aa: CASSRDRAVAKNIQYF; CDR3nt: TGTGCCAGCAGCCGCGACAGGGCCGTAGCCAAAAACATTCAGTACTTC
d_gene: .; v_gene: TRBV19; j_gene: TRBJ1-3; abundance: .; CDR3aa: CASSDAIGGNTIYF; CDR3nt: TGTGCCAGTAGTGATGCCATCGGAGGAAACACCATATATTTT
d_gene: .; v_gene: TRBV3-1; j_gene: TRBJ2-5; abundance: few; CDR3aa: CATLRRTGGGETQYF; CDR3nt: TGTGCCACCCTGAGAAGAACGGGGGGCGGAGAGACCCAGTACTTC
d_gene: .; v_gene: TRBV25-1; j_gene: TRBJ2-1; abundance: .; CDR3aa: CASSELQPGDEQFF; CDR3nt: TGTGCCAGCAGTGAACTACAGCCCGGCGATGAGCAGTTCTTC
d_gene: .; v_gene: TRBV7-2; j_gene: TRBJ1-6; abundance: many; CDR3aa: CASSFSAGDSPLHF; CDR3nt: TGTGCCAGCAGCTTCTCCGCGGGTGATTCACCCCTCCACTTT
d_gene: TRBD2; v_gene: TRBV7-9; j_gene: TRBJ2-1; abundance: .; CDR3aa: CASSLTGTSGRAYNEQFF; CDR3nt: TGTGCCAGCAGCTTAACAGGGACTAGCGGGAGAGCCTACAATGAGCAGTTCTTC
d_gene: TRBD1; v_gene: TRBV27; j_gene: TRBJ1-2; abundance: many; CDR3aa: CASSSPYRGLRGYTF; CDR3nt: TGTGCCAGCAGTTCGCCTTACAGGGGGCTAAGAGGCTACACCTTC
d_gene: .; v_gene: TRBV7-9; j_gene: TRBJ1-4; abundance: .; CDR3aa: CASSLGGFGEKLFF; CDR3nt: TGTGCCAGCAGCTTAGGAGGGTTTGGCGAAAAACTGTTTTTT
d_gene: .; v_gene: TRBV29-1; j_gene: TRBJ2-3; abundance: many; CDR3aa: CSVESGLGDTQYF; CDR3nt: TGCAGCGTTGAAAGTGGGCTCGGGGATACGCAGTATTTT
d_gene: TRBD1; v_gene: TRBV10-3; j_gene: TRBJ2-7; abundance: many; CDR3aa: CAIRTGTGYEQYF; CDR3nt: TGTGCCATCAGGACCGGGACAGGCTACGAGCAGTACTTC
d_gene: TRBD2; v_gene: TRBV12-3/TRBV12-4; j_gene: TRBJ2-1; abundance: many; CDR3aa: CASRSSGSWNNEQFF; CDR3nt: TGTGCCAGCAGATCTAGCGGGAGTTGGAACAATGAGCAGTTCTTC
d_gene: .; v_gene: TRBV6-6; j_gene: TRBJ1-2; abundance: many; CDR3aa: CASSYSEAAQPLYGYTF; CDR3nt: TGTGCCAGCAGTTACTCGGAGGCAGCCCAGCCTCTTTATGGCTACACCTTC
d_gene: TRBD1; v_gene: TRBV12-5; j_gene: TRBJ2-3; abundance: many; CDR3aa: CASGLRQGDTQYF; CDR3nt: TGTGCTAGTGGTTTGAGACAGGGGGATACGCAGTATTTT
d_gene: .; v_gene: TRBV2; j_gene: TRBJ1-1; abundance: .; CDR3aa: CASSDQPGWAAFF; CDR3nt: TGTGCCAGCAGTGACCAACCAGGTTGGGCCGCTTTCTTT
d_gene: TRBD1; v_gene: TRBV24-1; j_gene: TRBJ2-1; abundance: .; CDR3aa: CATSDPGQNDNEQFF; CDR3nt: TGTGCCACCAGTGACCCGGGACAGAATGACAATGAGCAGTTCTTC
d_gene: TRBD1; v_gene: TRBV30; j_gene: TRBJ2-7; abundance: few; CDR3aa: CAWSRDSTYEQYF; CDR3nt: TGTGCCTGGTCCCGGGACAGCACCTACGAGCAGTACTTC
d_gene: .; v_gene: TRBV18; j_gene: TRBJ1-6; abundance: many; CDR3aa: CASALGQSSNSPLHF; CDR3nt: TGTGCCAGCGCTCTCGGACAGTCATCGAATTCACCCCTCCACTTT
d_gene: TRBD2; v_gene: TRBV12-3/TRBV12-4; j_gene: TRBJ2-3; abundance: many; CDR3aa: CASRGLAGGASTDTQYF; CDR3nt: TGTGCCAGCCGCGGACTAGCGGGAGGTGCTAGCACAGATACGCAGTATTTT
d_gene: TRBD1; v_gene: TRBV5-1; j_gene: TRBJ1-2; abundance: .; CDR3aa: CASSSGTAKSYYGYTF; CDR3nt: TGCGCCAGCAGCTCGGGGACAGCCAAATCCTACTATGGCTACACCTTC
d_gene: .; v_gene: TRBV5-1; j_gene: TRBJ1-5; abundance: few; CDR3aa: CASSFGDKGQPQHF; CDR3nt: TGCGCCAGCAGCTTTGGGGATAAGGGACAGCCCCAGCATTTT
d_gene: .; v_gene: TRBV5-1; j_gene: TRBJ2-1; abundance: .; CDR3aa: CASSLDGSKINEQFF; CDR3nt: TGCGCCAGCAGCTTGGACGGGAGCAAAATAAATGAGCAGTTCTTC
d_gene: .; v_gene: TRBV7-2; j_gene: TRBJ2-3; abundance: .; CDR3aa: CASSLQAGQGGQSQYF; CDR3nt: TGTGCCAGCAGCTTACAAGCGGGGCAAGGGGGACAATCGCAGTATTTT
d_gene: TRBD2; v_gene: TRBV7-9; j_gene: TRBJ2-7; abundance: .; CDR3aa: CASSPTSGRTANSYEQYF; CDR3nt: TGTGCCAGCAGCCCGACTAGCGGGAGGACCGCCAACTCCTACGAGCAGTACTTC
d_gene: TRBD1; v_gene: TRBV13; j_gene: TRBJ2-3; abundance: .; CDR3aa: CASSLGWTGERDTQYF; CDR3nt: TGTGCCAGCAGCTTAGGGTGGACAGGGGAAAGAGATACGCAGTATTTT
d_gene: .; v_gene: TRBV2; j_gene: TRBJ1-2; abundance: many; CDR3aa: CASSEDTSGYTF; CDR3nt: TGTGCCAGCAGTGAAGACACTTCGGGCTACACCTTC
d_gene: .; v_gene: TRBV6-1; j_gene: TRBJ2-5; abundance: many; CDR3aa: CASSEDLGRKTQYF; CDR3nt: TGTGCCAGCAGTGAAGATCTGGGGAGGAAGACCCAGTACTTC
d_gene: TRBD1; v_gene: TRBV2; j_gene: TRBJ2-7; abundance: many; CDR3aa: CASSSGTEIYEQYF; CDR3nt: TGTGCCAGCAGTTCCGGGACAGAGATTTACGAGCAGTACTTC
d_gene: .; v_gene: TRBV6-2/TRBV6-3; j_gene: TRBJ2-1; abundance: .; CDR3aa: CASSYSGDPSYNEQFF; CDR3nt: TGTGCCAGCAGTTACTCCGGGGACCCCTCCTACAATGAGCAGTTCTTC
d_gene: TRBD2; v_gene: TRBV10-3; j_gene: TRBJ2-7; abundance: few; CDR3aa: CAAAGLAVSYEQYF; CDR3nt: TGTGCCGCCGCGGGACTAGCGGTTTCCTACGAGCAGTACTTC